Described below is a single T cell receptor beta chain sequence and its context. The data are from a study of patients and donors after allogeneic stem cell transplantation. Using its own MiXCR run on the RT-PCR reads, TCRdb lists one record per CDR3 protein. The sample lists about a million distinct CDR3 sequences, around 17% occurring once. This CDR3 is built from 14 residues. V lost 4 bases, J lost 4 bases, and 14 bases lay in between. The germline V gene encodes CDR1 MGHRA and CDR2 YSYEKL. The clonotype was recovered from a human donor who was either an allogeneic HSCT recipient or a stem cell or donor lymphocyte infusion donor (not recorded which). It is not recorded whose cells these are; they may come from a transplant donor. The sample consisted of blood, either unsorted or a sorted T cell fraction (not recorded which). This chain uses TRBV4-1 with TRBJ2-7; D unresolved. Here the CDR3 reads CASSLVSTVYEQYF. DNA of the CDR3: TGCGCCAGCAGCCTGGTATCGACGGTTTACGAGCAGTACTTC.